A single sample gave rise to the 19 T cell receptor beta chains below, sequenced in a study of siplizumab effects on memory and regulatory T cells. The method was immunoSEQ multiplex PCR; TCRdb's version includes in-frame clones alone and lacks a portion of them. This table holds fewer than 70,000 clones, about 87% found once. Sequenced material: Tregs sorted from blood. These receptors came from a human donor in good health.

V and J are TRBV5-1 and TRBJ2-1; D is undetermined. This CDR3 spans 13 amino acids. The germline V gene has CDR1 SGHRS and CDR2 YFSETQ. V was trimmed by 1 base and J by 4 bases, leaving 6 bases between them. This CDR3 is CASSLSDYNEQFF. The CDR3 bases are TGCGCCAGCAGCTTGTCGGATTACAATGAGCAGTTCTTC. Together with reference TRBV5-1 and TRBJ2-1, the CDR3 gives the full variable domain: KAGVTQTPRYLIKTRGQQVTLSCSPISGHRSVSWYQQTPGQGLQFLFEYFSETQRNKGNFPGRFSGRQFSNSRSEMNVSTLELGDSALYLCASSLSDYNEQFFGPGTRLTVL.

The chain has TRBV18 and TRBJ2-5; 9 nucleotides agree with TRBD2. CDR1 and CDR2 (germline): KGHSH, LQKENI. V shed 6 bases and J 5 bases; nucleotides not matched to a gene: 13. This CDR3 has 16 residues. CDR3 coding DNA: TGTGCCAGCTCCCTTGGGGCTAGCGGGATTCTGGAGACCCAGTACTTC. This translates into CASSLGASGILETQYF.

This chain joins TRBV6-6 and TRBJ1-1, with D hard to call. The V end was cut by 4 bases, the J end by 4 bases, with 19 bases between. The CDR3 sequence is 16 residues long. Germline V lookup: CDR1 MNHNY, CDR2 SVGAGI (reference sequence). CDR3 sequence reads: CASSSASPTLGTEAFF. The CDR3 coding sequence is TGTGCCAGCAGTTCGGCCTCTCCTACCTTGGGCACTGAAGCTTTCTTT.

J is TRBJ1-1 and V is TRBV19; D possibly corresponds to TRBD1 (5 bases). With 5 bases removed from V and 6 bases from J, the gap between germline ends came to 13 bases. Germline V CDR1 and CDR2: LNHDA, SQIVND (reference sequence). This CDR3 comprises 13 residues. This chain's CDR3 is CASSGRGDPEAFF. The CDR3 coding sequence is TGTGCCAGTAGTGGCCGGGGGGACCCTGAAGCTTTCTTT.

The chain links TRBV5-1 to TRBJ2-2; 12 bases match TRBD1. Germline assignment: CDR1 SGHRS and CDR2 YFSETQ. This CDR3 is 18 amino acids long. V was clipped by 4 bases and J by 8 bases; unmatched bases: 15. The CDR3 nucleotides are TGCGCCAGCAGCCCACGGCCCCCGGGACAGGGGGCGCGAGGGGAGCTGTTTTTT. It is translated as CASSPRPPGQGARGELFF.

CDR3 sequence: CASSIGTAYSNQPQHF. The DNA for the CDR3 is TGTGCCAGCAGTATAGGGACGGCTTATAGCAATCAGCCCCAGCATTTT. The gene calls are TRBV28 and TRBJ1-5, with D possibly TRBD1 on 5 matching bases. V shed 5 bases and J shed 0 bases, with 14 bases lying between them. Germline CDR1 MDHEN, CDR2 SYDVKM. The CDR3 runs to 16 residues.

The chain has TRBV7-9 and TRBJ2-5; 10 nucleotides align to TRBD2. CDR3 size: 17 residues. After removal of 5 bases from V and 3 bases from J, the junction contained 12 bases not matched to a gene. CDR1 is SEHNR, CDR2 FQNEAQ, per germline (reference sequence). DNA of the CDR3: TGTGCCAGCAGCCTCGTTGGTAGCGGGAGGCCCAAAGAGACCCAGTACTTC. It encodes CASSLVGSGRPKETQYF.

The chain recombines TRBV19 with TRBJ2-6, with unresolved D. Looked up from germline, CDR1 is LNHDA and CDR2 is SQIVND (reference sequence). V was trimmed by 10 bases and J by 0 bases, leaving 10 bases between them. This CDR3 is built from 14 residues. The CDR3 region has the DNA TGTGCCATCCTATTGAGCTCTGGGGCCAACGTCCTGACTTTC. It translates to CAILLSSGANVLTF.

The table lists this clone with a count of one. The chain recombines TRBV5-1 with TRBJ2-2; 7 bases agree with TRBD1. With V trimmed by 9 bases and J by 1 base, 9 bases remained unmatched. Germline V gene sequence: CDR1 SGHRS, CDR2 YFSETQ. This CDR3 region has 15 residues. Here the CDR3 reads CATKTGTVNTGELFF. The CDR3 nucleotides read TGCGCCACAAAAACCGGGACAGTGAACACCGGGGAGCTGTTTTTT.

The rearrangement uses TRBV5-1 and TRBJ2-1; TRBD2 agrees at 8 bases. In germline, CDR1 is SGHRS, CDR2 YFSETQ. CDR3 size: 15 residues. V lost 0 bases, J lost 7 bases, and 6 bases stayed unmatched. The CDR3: CASSLGHSGSNEQFF. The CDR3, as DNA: TGCGCCAGCAGCTTGGGACACAGCGGGAGTAATGAGCAGTTCTTC.

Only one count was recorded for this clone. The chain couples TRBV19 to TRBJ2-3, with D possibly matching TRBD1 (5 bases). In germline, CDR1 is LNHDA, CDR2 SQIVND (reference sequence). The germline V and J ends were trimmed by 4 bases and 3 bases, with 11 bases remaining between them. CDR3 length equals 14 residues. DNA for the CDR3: TGTGCCAGTAGTACCGGACCAGGGACAGATACGCAGTATTTT. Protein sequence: CASSTGPGTDTQYF.

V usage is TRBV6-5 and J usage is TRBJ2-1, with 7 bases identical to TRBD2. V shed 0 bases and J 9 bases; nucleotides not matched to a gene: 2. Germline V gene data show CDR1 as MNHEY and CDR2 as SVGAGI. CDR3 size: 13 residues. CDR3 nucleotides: TGTGCCAGCAGTTACTCACTAGCGATTGAGCAGTTCTTC. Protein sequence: CASSYSLAIEQFF.

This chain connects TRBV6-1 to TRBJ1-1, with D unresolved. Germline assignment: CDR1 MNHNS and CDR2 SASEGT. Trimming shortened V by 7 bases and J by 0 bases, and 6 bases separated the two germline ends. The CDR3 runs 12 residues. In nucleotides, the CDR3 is TGTGCCAGCACCAGAGTGAACACTGAAGCTTTCTTT. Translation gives CASTRVNTEAFF.

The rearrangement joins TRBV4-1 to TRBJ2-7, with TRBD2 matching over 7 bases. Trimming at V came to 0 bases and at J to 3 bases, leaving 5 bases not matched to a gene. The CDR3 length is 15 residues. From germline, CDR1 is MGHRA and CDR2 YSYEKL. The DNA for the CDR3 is TGCGCCAGCAGCCAAGAAAGGGGAGGGGTCTACGAGCAGTACTTC. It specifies CASSQERGGVYEQYF.

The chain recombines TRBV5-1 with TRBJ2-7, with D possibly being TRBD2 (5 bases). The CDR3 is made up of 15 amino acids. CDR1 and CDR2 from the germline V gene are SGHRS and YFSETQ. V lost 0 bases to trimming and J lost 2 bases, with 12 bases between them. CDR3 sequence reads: CASSLAGRVAYEQYF. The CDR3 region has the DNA TGCGCCAGCAGCTTGGCTGGGCGGGTGGCCTACGAGCAGTACTTC. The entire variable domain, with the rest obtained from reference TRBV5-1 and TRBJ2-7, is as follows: KAGVTQTPRYLIKTRGQQVTLSCSPISGHRSVSWYQQTPGQGLQFLFEYFSETQRNKGNFPGRFSGRQFSNSRSEMNVSTLELGDSALYLCASSLAGRVAYEQYFGPGTRLTVT.

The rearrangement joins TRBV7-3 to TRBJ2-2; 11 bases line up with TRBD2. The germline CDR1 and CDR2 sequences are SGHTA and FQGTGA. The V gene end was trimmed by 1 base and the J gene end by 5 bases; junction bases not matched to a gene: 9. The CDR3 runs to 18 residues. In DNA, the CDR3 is TGTGCCAGCAGCTTAATAGGTTGGCTAGCGGGAGGAACCGGGGAGCTGTTTTTT. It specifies CASSLIGWLAGGTGELFF.

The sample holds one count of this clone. As DNA, the CDR3 is TGTGCCTGGAGGCGGGACAGGGTTAGCGAGCAGTACTTC. Translating gives CAWRRDRVSEQYF. The chain is built from TRBV30 and TRBJ2-7, with 9 bases that match TRBD1. Germline assignment: CDR1 GTSNPN and CDR2 SVGIG (reference sequence). Trimming at V came to 3 bases and at J to 6 bases, leaving 6 bases not matched to a gene. This CDR3 contains 13 residues.

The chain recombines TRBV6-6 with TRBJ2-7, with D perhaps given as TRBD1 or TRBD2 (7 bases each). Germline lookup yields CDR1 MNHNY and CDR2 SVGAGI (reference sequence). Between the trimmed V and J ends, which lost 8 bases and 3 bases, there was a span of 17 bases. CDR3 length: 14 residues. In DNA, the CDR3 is TGTGCCAGCTCCAGGGGGAGGGCCATCTACGAGCAGTACTTC. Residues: CASSRGRAIYEQYF.

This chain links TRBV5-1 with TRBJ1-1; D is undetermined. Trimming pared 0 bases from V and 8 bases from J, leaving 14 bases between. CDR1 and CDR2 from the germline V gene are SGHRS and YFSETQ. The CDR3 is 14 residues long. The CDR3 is CASSLAGASMEAFF. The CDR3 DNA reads TGCGCCAGCAGCTTGGCTGGAGCGTCAATGGAAGCTTTCTTT.